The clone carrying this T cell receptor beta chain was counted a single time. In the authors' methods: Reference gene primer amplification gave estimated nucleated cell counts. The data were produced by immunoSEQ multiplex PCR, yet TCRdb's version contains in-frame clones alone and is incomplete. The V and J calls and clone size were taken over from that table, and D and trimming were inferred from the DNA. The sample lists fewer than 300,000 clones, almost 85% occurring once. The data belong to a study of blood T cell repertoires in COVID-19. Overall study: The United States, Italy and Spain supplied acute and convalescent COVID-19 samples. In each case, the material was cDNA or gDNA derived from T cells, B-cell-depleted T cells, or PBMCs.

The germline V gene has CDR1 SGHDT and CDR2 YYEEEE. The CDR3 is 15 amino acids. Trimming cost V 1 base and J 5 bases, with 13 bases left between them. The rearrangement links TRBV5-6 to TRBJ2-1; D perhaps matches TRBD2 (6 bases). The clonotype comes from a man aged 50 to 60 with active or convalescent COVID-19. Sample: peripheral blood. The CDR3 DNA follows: TGTGCCAGCAGCTTGCCGGGAGCAGGAGACAATGAGCAGTTCTTC. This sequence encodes CASSLPGAGDNEQFF.